In its sample, the clone carrying this TCR beta chain was seen once. In the source study's methods: Reference gene primer amplification gave estimated nucleated cell counts. Assay: immunoSEQ multiplex PCR; the TCRdb copy retains only in-frame clones and omits some. That table furnishes V, J and clone size, whereas the DNA furnished D and trimming. The sample lists 200,000 to 250,000 clones; 80% to 90% were seen once. The sample comes from a study of blood T cell repertoires in COVID-19. Study-wide context: Sites across the United States, Italy and Spain contributed samples from acute and convalescent COVID-19. Nucleic acid was either cDNA or gDNA, and it came from T cells, B-cell-depleted T cells, or PBMCs.

It was during active infection that Seattle patients were enrolled and then longitudinally followed. Trimming removed 2 bases at V and 0 bases at J, with 8 bases between. The germline V gene encodes CDR1 SGHTA and CDR2 FQGNSA. This CDR3 spans 16 amino acids. Sequences were obtained from peripheral blood. V is TRBV7-2 and J is TRBJ2-6; D gene ambiguous. The source is a man aged 25 to 45 with COVID-19, enrolled during active disease. CDR3 sequence reads: CASSLTPSSGANVLTF. DNA for the CDR3: TGTGCCAGCAGCTTAACCCCTAGCTCTGGGGCCAACGTCCTGACTTTC.